The rows below give T cell receptor beta chains drawn from one sample of a study of lymphopenia after photon versus proton radiotherapy. Sequencing was performed with immunoSEQ multiplex PCR; in TCRdb, only in-frame clones are kept and a portion is missing. The data contain about 26,000 clones, roughly 80% of them singletons. Sequencing used peripheral blood, obtained from a patient treated with photon-based radiotherapy. Source of these receptors: a woman in her forties or fifties with pancreatic cancer. The conserved cysteine and the conserved F or W are not part of the CDR3 here. Each record gives: V gene, D gene, J gene, CDR3 protein. A D gene is named only where the DNA matches it firmly.

v_gene: TRBV28
d_gene: -
j_gene: TRBJ2-1
CDR3aa: ASSYMWEQF

v_gene: TRBV19
d_gene: -
j_gene: TRBJ1-3
CDR3aa: ASSMGTSLSGNTIY

v_gene: TRBV7-9
d_gene: -
j_gene: TRBJ2-5
CDR3aa: ASSLDRIQETQY

v_gene: TRBV9
d_gene: -
j_gene: TRBJ2-3
CDR3aa: ASSVRGDSTDTQY

v_gene: TRBV9
d_gene: -
j_gene: TRBJ1-1
CDR3aa: ASSVARNTEAF

v_gene: TRBV27
d_gene: TRBD1
j_gene: TRBJ1-2
CDR3aa: ASSPQGFYGYT

v_gene: TRBV7-9
d_gene: -
j_gene: TRBJ1-1
CDR3aa: ASSLEAVTNTEAF

v_gene: TRBV27
d_gene: TRBD2
j_gene: TRBJ2-7
CDR3aa: ASTAGDPYEQY

v_gene: TRBV25-1
d_gene: TRBD2
j_gene: TRBJ2-5
CDR3aa: ASSLGLAAIQETQY

v_gene: TRBV11-2
d_gene: -
j_gene: TRBJ1-1
CDR3aa: ASSLTRTNTEAF

v_gene: TRBV4-3
d_gene: -
j_gene: TRBJ1-4
CDR3aa: ASSQDRGINEKLF

v_gene: TRBV11-2
d_gene: -
j_gene: TRBJ1-3
CDR3aa: ASSLAAGRGNTIY

v_gene: TRBV5-1
d_gene: -
j_gene: TRBJ2-3
CDR3aa: ASNLGGLGTDTQY

v_gene: TRBV28
d_gene: -
j_gene: TRBJ2-2
CDR3aa: ASSALQGLLNTGELF

v_gene: TRBV5-1
d_gene: -
j_gene: TRBJ2-1
CDR3aa: ASSLGNIGAYNEQF

v_gene: TRBV7-2
d_gene: TRBD1
j_gene: TRBJ1-5
CDR3aa: ASSLAGRGRNQPQH

v_gene: TRBV5-1
d_gene: -
j_gene: TRBJ2-7
CDR3aa: ASSFGPSTDYEQY

v_gene: TRBV5-5
d_gene: TRBD1
j_gene: TRBJ2-5
CDR3aa: ASSWGQLKETQY

v_gene: TRBV19
d_gene: -
j_gene: TRBJ1-2
CDR3aa: ASTARTYGYT

v_gene: TRBV2
d_gene: -
j_gene: TRBJ2-7
CDR3aa: ASSPRQASYEQY

v_gene: TRBV7-9
d_gene: TRBD1
j_gene: TRBJ1-1
CDR3aa: ASSPGDRGTEAF

v_gene: TRBV29-1
d_gene: -
j_gene: TRBJ2-6
CDR3aa: SVESGANVLT

v_gene: TRBV29-1
d_gene: -
j_gene: TRBJ2-6
CDR3aa: SGGERGSGANVLT

v_gene: TRBV7-6
d_gene: TRBD1
j_gene: TRBJ1-3
CDR3aa: ASSPPRRGRGNTIY

v_gene: TRBV9
d_gene: -
j_gene: TRBJ2-6
CDR3aa: ASRDGALSGANVLT

v_gene: TRBV7-2
d_gene: TRBD1
j_gene: TRBJ2-7
CDR3aa: ASSLGGQGAYEQY

v_gene: TRBV6-1
d_gene: -
j_gene: TRBJ1-3
CDR3aa: ASTLVADSGNTIY

v_gene: TRBV6-5
d_gene: -
j_gene: TRBJ2-1
CDR3aa: ASRKTASYNEQF

v_gene: TRBV11-1
d_gene: -
j_gene: TRBJ2-5
CDR3aa: ASSSGYQETQY

v_gene: TRBV14
d_gene: -
j_gene: TRBJ2-7
CDR3aa: ASSQTGQIVSYEQY

v_gene: TRBV27
d_gene: -
j_gene: TRBJ1-3
CDR3aa: ASSSHPRQPEGNTIY

v_gene: TRBV7-9
d_gene: -
j_gene: TRBJ1-1
CDR3aa: ASSGMDTEAF

v_gene: TRBV2
d_gene: -
j_gene: TRBJ2-5
CDR3aa: ATWLGEETQY

v_gene: TRBV9
d_gene: TRBD2
j_gene: TRBJ2-3
CDR3aa: ASSINVIGPGGSKTSTDTQY

v_gene: TRBV11-2
d_gene: TRBD2
j_gene: -
CDR3aa: ASSIRTSGAYEQY

v_gene: TRBV4-1
d_gene: TRBD2
j_gene: TRBJ2-1
CDR3aa: ASSHSGGAEYNEQF

v_gene: TRBV5-4
d_gene: TRBD1
j_gene: TRBJ2-7
CDR3aa: ASSSTGVSYEQY

v_gene: TRBV29-1
d_gene: TRBD2
j_gene: TRBJ2-1
CDR3aa: SVRGLAGGTSSYNEQF

v_gene: TRBV30
d_gene: TRBD2
j_gene: TRBJ2-2
CDR3aa: AWSSASGRTDGELF

v_gene: TRBV28
d_gene: -
j_gene: TRBJ2-5
CDR3aa: ASCGTRAKTQY

v_gene: TRBV27
d_gene: -
j_gene: TRBJ2-7
CDR3aa: ASSTYLGDGGYEQY

v_gene: TRBV2
d_gene: TRBD1
j_gene: TRBJ2-6
CDR3aa: ASTEIWTGVSYSGANVLT

v_gene: TRBV20-1
d_gene: -
j_gene: TRBJ1-4
CDR3aa: SAWILQALF

v_gene: TRBV29-1
d_gene: -
j_gene: TRBJ2-1
CDR3aa: SVGSGAYNEQF